This entry lists 4 T cell receptor beta chains sequenced from one sample in a study of blood T cell repertoires in COVID-19. Libraries were prepared by immunoSEQ multiplex PCR; TCRdb keeps only in-frame clonotypes and omits some of them. The sample includes roughly 250,000 clones, 88% seen only once; the top ten take approximately 2.2%. The sequenced material came from peripheral blood. These receptors were collected from a woman in her thirties or forties who had recovered from COVID-19.

The rearrangement links TRBV7-8 to TRBJ2-1; 10 positions agree with TRBD2. This CDR3 spans 15 amino acids. With 5 bases clipped from V and 2 bases from J, the junction kept 3 bases outside the gene matches. The germline V gene has CDR1 SGHVS and CDR2 FQNEAQ. CDR3 DNA sequence: TGTGCCAGCAGCCTCACTAGCGGGGCCTACAATGAGCAGTTCTTC. Residues: CASSLTSGAYNEQFF.

The chain combines TRBV5-1 with TRBJ2-1; 8 bases are shared with TRBD2. The CDR3 length is 16 residues. V lost 0 bases and J lost 2; bases outside the gene matches: 4. Germline loops: CDR1 SGHRS, CDR2 YFSETQ. The CDR3 coding sequence is TGCGCCAGCAGCTTGGCCGAGCGGGGGACCTACAATGAGCAGTTCTTC. It is translated as CASSLAERGTYNEQFF. Together with reference TRBV5-1 and TRBJ2-1, the CDR3 gives the full variable domain: KAGVTQTPRYLIKTRGQQVTLSCSPISGHRSVSWYQQTPGQGLQFLFEYFSETQRNKGNFPGRFSGRQFSNSRSEMNVSTLELGDSALYLCASSLAERGTYNEQFFGPGTRLTVL.

The rearrangement joins TRBV7-9 to TRBJ2-7; 11 nucleotides align to TRBD1. Germline CDR1 is SEHNR and CDR2 is FQNEAQ (reference sequence). V was clipped by 4 bases and J by 5 bases; unmatched bases: 7. The length of the CDR3 is 15 residues. As DNA, the CDR3 is TGTGCCAGCAGCTACTGGACAGGGGGCGCGGACGAGCAGTACTTC. This encodes CASSYWTGGADEQYF.

In DNA form, the CDR3 reads TGTGCCAGCAGCTCCACAGGGAACGACTATGGCTACACCTTC. Its translation: CASSSTGNDYGYTF. The rearrangement links TRBV7-3 to TRBJ1-2; possible D gene TRBD1, 6 bases. The CDR3 totals 14 residues. Germline V gene sequence: CDR1 SGHTA, CDR2 FQGTGA. Deletions cut 4 bases from V and 3 bases from J, with 12 bases between. Combining the CDR3 with reference TRBV7-3 and TRBJ1-2 gives the whole variable domain GAGVSQTPSNKVTEKGKYVELRCDPISGHTALYWYRQSLGQGPEFLIYFQGTGAADDSGLPNDRFFAVRPEGSVSTLKIQRTERGDSAVYLCASSSTGNDYGYTFGSGTRLTVV.